This T cell receptor (beta chain) was identified during a study of T cells in Graves' hyperthyroidism and ophthalmopathy. Study observations and caveats: Ophthalmopathy was separated from stable hyperthyroidism by a 13 V-J model.

Note on this clonotype: Its matching antigen is unknown.

Regions amplified from RNA transcripts were the TCR beta CDR3 regions. Initially, a first-round RT-PCR of the TCR CDR3 employed the HTBI primer set. MiXCR was run by TCRdb on the multiplex PCR reads, yielding one entry per CDR3 protein. The sample records around 340,000 distinct CDR3 sequences, 18% being singletons. Patients were excluded because of uncontrolled infection, other autoimmune disease, pregnancy or lactation. The CDR3 spans 15 residues. Germline V gene data show CDR1 as MNHEY and CDR2 as SVGEGT. V lost 0 bases and J lost 7, with 13 bases in between. What was sequenced was blood. The gene calls are TRBV6-2 or TRBV6-3 and TRBJ1-5; the D is unclear. The clonotype comes from a woman aged 40 to 49 with Graves' ophthalmopathy. CDR3 sequence (DNA): TGTGCCAGCAGTTACTCGTTCAGTATCGGACAGCCCCAGCATTTT. Translation gives CASSYSFSIGQPQHF.